This T cell receptor (beta chain) was identified during a study of blood T cell repertoires in COVID-19. At the level of the study: T cells, B-cell-depleted T cells, or PBMCs supplied cDNA or gDNA.

In this sample, this clone turned up once. This CDR3 contains 18 residues. The V gene's germline CDR1 is KGHSH and CDR2 LQKENI. V shed 4 bases, J shed 0 bases, and the junction held 9 bases outside the gene matches. The data were produced by immunoSEQ multiplex PCR, yet TCRdb's version contains in-frame clones alone and is incomplete. Of under 350,000 clones listed, 85% are singletons. The gene calls are TRBV18 and TRBJ2-6; 7 bases agree with TRBD1. What was sequenced was peripheral blood. This clonotype was sampled from a human donor in a cohort sampled during active COVID-19. The CDR3 reads CASSLVQGTSSGANVLTF. CDR3 nucleotide sequence: TGTGCCAGCTCACTGGTACAGGGGACGAGCTCTGGGGCCAACGTCCTGACTTTC.